What follows are 21 T cell receptor beta chains derived from one specimen sequenced in a study of identical twins. One entry per CDR3 protein, called by TCRdb with MiXCR from the 5' RACE reads. The table records about 720,000 distinct CDR3 sequences, over 8.5% of them present only once. The same specimen was also included in a second study, on yellow fever vaccine responses in identical twins.

The source material was PBMCs. The receptors here all came from a woman aged 18-35 years in good health.

This clonotype was seen a handful of times. This chain uses TRBV29-1 with TRBJ2-7, with D perhaps matching TRBD1 (5 bases). Trimming pared 2 bases from V and 2 bases from J, leaving 7 bases between. The CDR3 covers 12 residues. CDR1 and CDR2 (germline): SQVTM, ANQGSEA. The CDR3 nucleotides are TGCAGCGTTGAATGGGGCCCCTACGAGCAGTACTTC. Its protein product is CSVEWGPYEQYF.

The CDR3 region is CASSQGLLGGLAEYEQYF. CDR3 coding DNA: TGTGCCAGCAGCCAAGGGCTCCTAGGAGGACTAGCGGAGTACGAGCAGTACTTC. This chain joins TRBV4-2 and TRBJ2-7; TRBD2 aligns across 10 bases. Germline V lookup: CDR1 LGHNA, CDR2 YNFKEQ. CDR3 length: 18 residues. V trimming: 1 base; J trimming: 4 bases; junction bases outside the gene matches: 13.

The gene calls are TRBV11-2 and TRBJ1-1; D gene ambiguous. The germline V and J ends were trimmed by 3 bases and 1 base, with 12 bases remaining between them. Germline CDR1 is SGHAT and CDR2 is FQNNGV. The CDR3 sequence is 15 residues long. CDR3 coding DNA: TGTGCCAGCAGCTTCATCCGTGGTACGAACACTGAAGCTTTCTTT. Its translation: CASSFIRGTNTEAFF.

This chain joins TRBV12-3 or TRBV12-4 and TRBJ2-1, with D perhaps TRBD1 or TRBD2 (5 bases each). The CDR3 consists of 15 residues. Trimming cost V 8 bases and J 5 bases, with 19 bases left between them. Written as DNA, the CDR3 is TGTGCCAGCCTTAACAACCGGGACGAAGACAATGAGCAGTTCTTC. This encodes CASLNNRDEDNEQFF.

This clonotype came up many times. The chain employs TRBV5-1 and TRBJ2-3; D call uncertain. The CDR3 is 14 residues long. Germline V gives CDR1 SGHRS, CDR2 YFSETQ. Trimming took 4 bases from V and 1 from J, leaving 10 bases between them. CDR3 nucleotides: TGCGCCAGCAGCCGCCCAAAGGGCACAGATACGCAGTATTTT. Translation gives CASSRPKGTDTQYF.

This clonotype was detected ten times or more. This chain uses TRBV18 with TRBJ2-5, with D tentatively TRBD1 or TRBD2 (5 bases each). Germline values: CDR1 KGHSH, CDR2 LQKENI. The CDR3 totals 16 residues. V was pared by 2 bases and J by 4 bases, with 17 bases between. CDR3 region: CASSPSGTRLGETQYF. The DNA of the CDR3 is TGTGCCAGCTCACCATCCGGGACGAGGTTGGGAGAGACCCAGTACTTC.

This clonotype was seen many times. The gene calls are TRBV6-6 and TRBJ2-1, with a possible D match to TRBD2 (6 bases). The CDR3 spans 12 residues. The V and J ends lost 8 bases and 6 bases respectively, with 11 bases between them. Looked up from germline, CDR1 is MNHNY and CDR2 is SVGAGI (reference sequence). CDR3 coding DNA: TGTGCCAGCGGGGGACTTTTCAATGAGCAGTTCTTC. Protein: CASGGLFNEQFF.

This clonotype was counted only a few times. V and J are TRBV7-2 and TRBJ2-1, with 10 bases that match TRBD2. The germline gives CDR1 SGHTA, CDR2 FQGNSA. V lost 1 base and J lost 6; bases outside the gene matches: 6. The CDR3 covers 16 residues. The CDR3 region is CASSLEPLAGSNEQFF. CDR3 in DNA: TGTGCCAGCAGCTTAGAGCCACTAGCGGGAAGCAATGAGCAGTTCTTC.

A few counts support this clonotype. The CDR3 nucleotides read TGTGCTAGTGGTTTGTCAGGGGGCGGGAGCGCAGATACGCAGTATTTT. Its protein is CASGLSGGGSADTQYF. The chain employs TRBV12-5 and TRBJ2-3, with D perhaps matching TRBD1 (8 bases). V was pared by 2 bases and J by 4 bases, with 16 bases between. Germline assignment: CDR1 LGHNT and CDR2 FRNRAP. The CDR3 sequence is 16 residues long.

The table lists this clonotype with a few counts. The chain is built from TRBV20-1 and TRBJ2-7; 7 bases align to TRBD2. CDR3 length: 14 residues. V dropped 1 base and J dropped 4; count of bases not matched to a gene: 7. The V gene's germline CDR1 is DFQATT and CDR2 SNEGSKA (reference sequence). The CDR3 is CSARGRPGGYEQYF. The CDR3 DNA reads TGCAGTGCTAGAGGGAGGCCGGGAGGTTACGAGCAGTACTTC.

The rearrangement uses TRBV6-5 and TRBJ2-3; no reliable D call. Germline V gene sequence: CDR1 MNHEY, CDR2 SVGAGI. V gave up 0 bases and J gave up 0 bases, with 16 bases separating them. This CDR3 contains 18 residues. CDR3 residues: CASSYSVARSLSTDTQYF. The CDR3 coding sequence is TGTGCCAGCAGTTACTCGGTCGCGCGTTCCCTCAGCACAGATACGCAGTATTTT.

The chain links TRBV20-1 to TRBJ2-1, with a weak D call TRBD2 (6 bases). Germline loops: CDR1 DFQATT, CDR2 SNEGSKA (reference sequence). The V gene lost 3 bases and the J gene lost 1 base, with 10 bases spanning the gap. The CDR3 is 14 residues long. CDR3 nucleotides: TGCAGTGCTAGCACTAGCAAATCCTACAATGAGCAGTTCTTC. Translated: CSASTSKSYNEQFF.

This clonotype was observed many times. The chain carries TRBV20-1 and TRBJ2-3; D possibly uses TRBD1 or TRBD2 (5 bases each). CDR3 size: 19 residues. Germline CDR1 DFQATT, CDR2 SNEGSKA (reference sequence). Trimming left V 0 bases short and J 6 bases short, with 28 bases between. The DNA of the CDR3 is TGCAGTGCTAGAGACCTCGTTCTTCGGGGCCTAGATCCTTTGGATACGCAGTATTTT. It translates to CSARDLVLRGLDPLDTQYF.

The V and J genes are TRBV20-1 and TRBJ2-7, with 8 bases identical to TRBD1. The V and J ends lost 6 bases and 2 bases, in that order; junction bases with no gene match: 12. The V gene's germline CDR1 is DFQATT and CDR2 SNEGSKA (reference sequence). This CDR3 region has 15 residues. CDR3 sequence: CSANTGDRRTYEQYF. For the CDR3, the DNA is TGCAGTGCGAATACCGGGGACAGGAGAACCTACGAGCAGTACTTC.

This clonotype was counted between two and nine times. The V and J genes are TRBV7-3 and TRBJ2-1; D unclear. Germline CDR1 and CDR2: SGHTA and FQGTGA. The CDR3 extends over 14 amino acids. V lost 1 base and J 10 bases, leaving 14 bases between the germline ends. The CDR3 loop is CASSLMGINREQFF. DNA of the CDR3: TGTGCCAGCAGCTTAATGGGGATAAACCGAGAGCAGTTCTTC.

This clonotype was counted between two and nine times. The V call is TRBV7-4, the J call TRBJ2-5; TRBD1 agrees at 9 bases. V lost 5 bases, J lost 5 bases, and 15 bases stayed unmatched. CDR1 and CDR2 (germline): SGHVT, SQSDAQ. The CDR3 sequence is 17 residues long. For the CDR3, the DNA is TGTGCCAGCAGCCCGCCCGGGACAGGGATAGAAAGGGAGACCCAGTACTTC. It is translated as CASSPPGTGIERETQYF. Full variable domain (rest looked up from reference TRBV7-4 and TRBJ2-5): GAGVSQSPRYKVAKRGRDVALRCDSISGHVTLYWYRQTLGQGSEVLTYSQSDAQRDKSGRPSGRFSAERPERSVSTLKIQRTEQGDSAVYLCASSPPGTGIERETQYFGPGTRLLVL.

This clonotype came up a few times. This chain joins TRBV12-3 or TRBV12-4 and TRBJ2-3, with 9 bases that match TRBD2. CDR3 length: 17 amino acids. V shed 3 bases and J 2 bases; nucleotides not matched to a gene: 9. The CDR3 region is CASSFLGTSRTTDTQYF. CDR3 in DNA: TGTGCCAGCAGTTTTTTGGGGACTAGCCGGACCACAGATACGCAGTATTTT.

This clonotype was seen a few times. The chain employs TRBV5-4 and TRBJ2-1; D may correspond to TRBD1 or TRBD2 (5 bases each). Per the germline V gene, CDR1 is SGHNT and CDR2 is YYREEE (reference sequence). V lost 4 bases, J lost 11 bases, and 16 bases lay in between. The CDR3 spans 13 residues. CDR3 coding DNA: TGTGCCAGCAGCCCCGTGTACGGGGACCAGCAGTTCTTC. Translation gives CASSPVYGDQQFF.

This clonotype occurred many times. The chain recombines TRBV25-1 with TRBJ2-3, with unresolved D. With 3 bases removed from V and 4 bases from J, the gap between germline ends came to 11 bases. The CDR3 runs 14 residues. CDR1 is MGHDK and CDR2 is SYGVNS in the germline V gene. CDR3 bases: TGTGCCAGCAGTGATGTGGGGAAGTCAGATACGCAGTATTTT. The encoded protein is CASSDVGKSDTQYF.

This clonotype was picked up a small number of times. The J gene is TRBJ1-4, the V gene TRBV12-3 or TRBV12-4; unclear D gene. V gave up 5 bases and J gave up 15 bases, with 13 bases separating them. The CDR3 totals 11 residues. CDR3 residues: CASSNWEQLFF. The CDR3 coding sequence is TGTGCCAGCAGTAACTGGGAACAGTTGTTTTTT.

This clonotype was observed a few times. The J gene is TRBJ1-1, the V gene TRBV12-3 or TRBV12-4; 7 nucleotides line up with TRBD1. There are 14 residues in the CDR3. V was pared by 5 bases and J by 4 bases, with 7 bases of the junction left unmatched. For the CDR3, the DNA is TGTGCCAGCAGTCCAGGGGGTAAGGTCACTGAAGCTTTCTTT. Protein sequence: CASSPGGKVTEAFF.